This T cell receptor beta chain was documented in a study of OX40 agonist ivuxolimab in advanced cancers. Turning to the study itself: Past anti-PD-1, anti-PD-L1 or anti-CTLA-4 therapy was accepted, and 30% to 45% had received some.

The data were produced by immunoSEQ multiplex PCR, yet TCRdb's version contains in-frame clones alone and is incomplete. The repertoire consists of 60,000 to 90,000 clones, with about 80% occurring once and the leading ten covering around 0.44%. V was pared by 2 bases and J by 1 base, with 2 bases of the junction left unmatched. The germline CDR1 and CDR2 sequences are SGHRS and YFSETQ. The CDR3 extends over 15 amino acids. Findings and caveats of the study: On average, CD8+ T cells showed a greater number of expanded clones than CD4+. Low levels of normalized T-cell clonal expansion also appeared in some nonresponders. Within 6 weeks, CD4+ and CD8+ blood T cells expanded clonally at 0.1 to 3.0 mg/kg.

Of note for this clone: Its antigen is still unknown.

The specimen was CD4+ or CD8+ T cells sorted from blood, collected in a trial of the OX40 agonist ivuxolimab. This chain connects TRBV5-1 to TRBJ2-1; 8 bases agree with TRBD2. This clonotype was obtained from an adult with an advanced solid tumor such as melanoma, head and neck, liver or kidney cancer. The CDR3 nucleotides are TGCGCCAGCAGCTTACTAGCGGTATCCTACAATGAGCAGTTCTTC. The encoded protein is CASSLLAVSYNEQFF.